The 16 T cell receptor beta chains below were found in one sample sequenced in a study of memory CD4+ T cells and cytomegalovirus serostatus. Sequencing was performed with immunoSEQ multiplex PCR; in TCRdb, only in-frame clones are kept and a portion is missing. Of about 46,000 clones in the sample, around four fifths were seen once. The sort gate was single viable CD3+CD4+CD8-CD45RO+ cells for memory CD4+ T cells. Input material: memory CD4+ T cells from blood. The source is an adult in good health and CMV-seronegative.

This clone was recorded only once. The gene calls are TRBV10-3 and TRBJ1-3; TRBD1 is a possible D gene (6 bases). The CDR3 is 12 amino acids. The germline V and J ends were trimmed by 4 bases and 10 bases, with 11 bases remaining between them. Germline assignment: CDR1 ENHRY and CDR2 SYGVKD. Here the CDR3 DNA reads TGTGCCATCAGTGCATCGGGGACAACCATATATTTT. Translating it yields CAISASGTTIYF.

This rearrangement joins TRBV2 to TRBJ2-3; 8 bases line up with TRBD1. The CDR3 length is 15 residues. V shed 2 bases and J 4 bases; nucleotides not matched to a gene: 5. The germline V gene encodes CDR1 SNHLY and CDR2 FYNNEI. The CDR3 region has the DNA TGTGCCAGCAGTGAACCGGGACAGGTTCCAGATACGCAGTATTTT. It codes for CASSEPGQVPDTQYF. The full variable domain, rest sourced from reference TRBV2 and TRBJ2-3, is EPEVTQTPSHQVTQMGQEVILRCVPISNHLYFYWYRQILGQKVEFLVSFYNNEISEKSEIFDDQFSVERPDGSNFTLKIRSTKLEDSAMYFCASSEPGQVPDTQYFGPGTRLTVL.

This clone was picked up one time. This chain links TRBV7-2 with TRBJ2-7; 9 nucleotides line up with TRBD1. The V gene end was trimmed by 5 bases and the J gene end by 3 bases; junction bases not matched to a gene: 5. Germline-derived CDR1 and CDR2 are SGHTA and FQGNSA. This CDR3 region has 14 residues. The CDR3 spells CASSTRTGVYEQYF. The CDR3 DNA reads as TGTGCCAGCAGCACCAGGACAGGGGTCTACGAGCAGTACTTC.

The chain links TRBV30 to TRBJ2-7; D is undetermined. The germline CDR1 and CDR2 sequences are GTSNPN and SVGIG (reference sequence). The length of the CDR3 is 13 residues. The V gene lost 3 bases and the J gene lost 0 bases, with 9 bases spanning the gap. CDR3 coding DNA: TGTGCCTGGAGGGGTGGGATCTCCTACGAGCAGTACTTC. Protein sequence: CAWRGGISYEQYF.

The chain carries TRBV5-4 and TRBJ2-1; D is unclear. V lost 3 bases and J 2 bases, leaving 12 bases between the germline ends. The CDR3 spans 15 residues. CDR1 is SGHNT and CDR2 is YYREEE in the germline V gene (reference sequence). CDR3 DNA: TGTGCCAGCAGCTCTATTGACTCAACCTACAATGAGCAGTTCTTC. Translated: CASSSIDSTYNEQFF.

The V call is TRBV4-3, the J call TRBJ2-5, with TRBD1 matching 7 bases. CDR1 LGHNA and CDR2 YSLEER come from the germline V gene. Trimming cost V 3 bases and J 7 bases; bases outside gene matches: 8. The CDR3 length is 14 residues. This CDR3 is CASSHLDRAATQYF. The CDR3 bases are TGCGCCAGCAGCCATCTAGACAGGGCCGCGACCCAGTACTTC.

The rearrangement uses TRBV28 and TRBJ1-5; D is ambiguous. The CDR3 loop spans 13 amino acids. The V end lost 3 bases, the J end lost 7 bases, and 10 bases lay between the germline ends. Germline assignment: CDR1 MDHEN and CDR2 SYDVKM. CDR3 protein: CASSFFKGQPQHF. The CDR3 DNA follows: TGTGCCAGCAGTTTTTTTAAAGGCCAGCCCCAGCATTTT.

The chain is built from TRBV9 and TRBJ1-4; D remains unclear. V was trimmed by 2 bases and J by 5 bases, leaving 7 bases between them. This CDR3 has 13 amino acids. Per germline, CDR1 SGDLS and CDR2 YYNGEE. The CDR3 loop is CASSVEVNEKLFF. In DNA form, the CDR3 reads TGTGCCAGCAGCGTGGAAGTGAATGAAAAACTGTTTTTT. The whole variable domain, filled in from reference TRBV9 and TRBJ1-4, reads DSGVTQTPKHLITATGQRVTLRCSPRSGDLSVYWYQQSLDQGLQFLIQYYNGEERAKGNILERFSAQQFPDLHSELNLSSLELGDSALYFCASSVEVNEKLFFGSGTQLSVL.

This sequence joins TRBV29-1 and TRBJ2-2; 13 bases line up with TRBD2. This CDR3 region has 18 residues. With 5 bases clipped from V and 7 bases from J, the junction kept 16 bases outside the gene matches. The germline gives CDR1 SQVTM, CDR2 ANQGSEA. The chain's CDR3 is CSVSRSLLAGGPGGELFF. In DNA form, the CDR3 reads TGCAGCGTTAGCCGGAGTTTACTAGCGGGGGGGCCGGGCGGGGAGCTGTTTTTT.

The chain recombines TRBV5-8 with TRBJ1-1; D unclear. V was shortened by 4 bases and J by 0 bases, with 10 bases between the two germline ends. Germline CDR1 reads SGHTS; CDR2 reads YDEGEE. This CDR3 contains 14 residues. As DNA, the CDR3 is TGTGCCAGCAGCCCTTATCTTATGAACACTGAAGCTTTCTTT. Protein sequence: CASSPYLMNTEAFF.

This clone was detected a few times. J is TRBJ2-2 and V is TRBV5-6; D call uncertain. The germline V gene has CDR1 SGHDT and CDR2 YYEEEE. V was cut by 4 bases and J by 3 bases, with 10 bases left in between. This CDR3 has 14 amino acids. DNA for the CDR3: TGTGCCAGCAGCCGCCCACAGTACACCGGGGAGCTGTTTTTT. Its protein product is CASSRPQYTGELFF. The variable domain in full, with the rest retrieved from reference TRBV5-6 and TRBJ2-2, is DAGVTQSPTHLIKTRGQQVTLRCSPKSGHDTVSWYQQALGQGPQFIFQYYEEEERQRGNFPDRFSGHQFPNYSSELNVNALLLGDSALYLCASSRPQYTGELFFGEGSRLTVL.

The sample holds one count of this clone. In DNA, the CDR3 is TGTGCCAGCAAAACCTCCTACGAGCAGTACTTC. Amino acid sequence: CASKTSYEQYF. The J gene is TRBJ2-7, the V gene TRBV28; D gene uncertain. CDR1 and CDR2 (germline): MDHEN, SYDVKM. V lost 7 bases, J lost 0 bases, and 4 bases lay in between. This CDR3 comprises 11 residues.

This sequence joins TRBV6-1 and TRBJ1-2; no reliable D call. The CDR3 covers 12 residues. CDR1 MNHNS and CDR2 SASEGT come from the germline V gene. Trimming left V 6 bases short and J 4 bases short, with 9 bases between. The CDR3 DNA sequence: TGTGCCAGCAGGGGGTTGAGCTATGGCTACACCTTC. Amino acid sequence: CASRGLSYGYTF.

With regard to this clone: Different DNA sequences within this sample yield the same CDR3. J is TRBJ1-2 and V is TRBV5-8, with TRBD1 as a possible D gene (6 bases). Germline CDR1 reads SGHTS; CDR2 reads YDEGEE. This CDR3 contains 15 residues. V was clipped by 0 bases and J by 0 bases, with 9 bases between them. CDR3 sequence reads: CASSLGSGANYGYTF. The DNA for the CDR3 is TGTGCCAGCAGCTTGGGGTCAGGGGCTAACTATGGCTACACCTTC.

This sequence joins TRBV6-6 and TRBJ2-1, with D tentatively TRBD2 (6 bases). Trimming left V 8 bases short and J 9 bases short, with 20 bases between. Germline V gene lookup returns CDR1 MNHNY and CDR2 SVGAGI (reference sequence). The CDR3 is 14 amino acids. CDR3 sequence (DNA): TGTGCCAGCGTCATAGGGGCCGGGGGTAGTGAGCAGTTCTTC. Translating it yields CASVIGAGGSEQFF.

The rearrangement uses TRBV19 and TRBJ2-3, with 11 bases matching TRBD2. Trimming at V came to 10 bases and at J to 5 bases, leaving 8 bases not matched to a gene. Germline CDR1 is LNHDA and CDR2 is SQIVND (reference sequence). The CDR3 sequence is 14 residues long. CDR3 coding DNA: TGTGCCACCCTTAGCGGGGGGGCAGGAGATACGCAGTATTTT. Translated, it gives CATLSGGAGDTQYF.